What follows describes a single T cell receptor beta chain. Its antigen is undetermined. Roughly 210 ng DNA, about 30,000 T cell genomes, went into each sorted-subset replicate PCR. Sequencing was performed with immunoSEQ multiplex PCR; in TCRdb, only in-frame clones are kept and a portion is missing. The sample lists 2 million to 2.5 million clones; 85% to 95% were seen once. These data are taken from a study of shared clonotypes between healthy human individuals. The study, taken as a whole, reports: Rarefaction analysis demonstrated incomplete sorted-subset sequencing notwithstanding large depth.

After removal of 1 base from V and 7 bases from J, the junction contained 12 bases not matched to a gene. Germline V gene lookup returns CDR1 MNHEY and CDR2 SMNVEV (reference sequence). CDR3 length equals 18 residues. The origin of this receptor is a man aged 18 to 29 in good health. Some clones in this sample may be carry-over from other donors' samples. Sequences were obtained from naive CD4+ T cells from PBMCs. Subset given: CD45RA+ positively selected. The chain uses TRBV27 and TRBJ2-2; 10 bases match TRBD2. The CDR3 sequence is CASSLYPRTSGVGGELFF. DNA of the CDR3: TGTGCCAGCAGTTTATACCCACGGACTAGCGGTGTGGGCGGGGAGCTGTTTTTT.